The rows below give T cell receptor beta chains drawn from one sample of a study of human T cells and chemical hapten exposure. MiXCR, run by TCRdb on the RACE reads, gives a single entry per CDR3 protein. The sample lists more than 150,000 distinct CDR3 sequences, 13% to 15% occurring once. The sample in question was whole blood, obtained in connection with sensitization to the hapten diphenylcyclopropenone (DPC). The receptors here all came from a woman aged 25 to 39 with alopecia areata. Some clones in this sample may be carry-over from other donors' samples. The CDR3 runs from the conserved cysteine through the conserved F or W. A D gene is named only where the DNA matches it firmly. Size tells how often a clone was seen (once, few, many) or the class of an expanded clone, and some rows leave it out.

clone size	J gene	D gene	V gene	CDR3 DNA	CDR3 protein
few	TRBJ1-2	TRBD1	TRBV28	TGTGCCAGCAGTTACAGGGGCGGTGGGGTTGGCTACACCTTC	CASSYRGGGVGYTF
few	TRBJ1-1	TRBD1	TRBV7-2	TGTGCCAGCAGCCTACCGGGGACAGATCAAGCTTTCTTT	CASSLPGTDQAFF
once	TRBJ2-7	-	TRBV5-1	TGCGCCAGCAGCTTGAAACAACTGAGCGAGCAGTACTTC	CASSLKQLSEQYF
few	TRBJ1-2	TRBD1	TRBV11-2	TGTGCCAGCAGCTTGGGACAGGGGTTAGACTATGGCTACACCTTC	CASSLGQGLDYGYTF
-	TRBJ2-1	TRBD1	TRBV7-2	TGTGCCAGCAGCTCGCCGGGACAGGGACCCTACAATGAGCAGTTCTTC	CASSSPGQGPYNEQFF
-	TRBJ1-3	-	TRBV5-1	TGCGCCAGCAGCCCGCACTCTGGAAACACCATATATTTT	CASSPHSGNTIYF
-	TRBJ1-5	-	TRBV3-1	TGTGCCAGCAGCCAGGCGCAGGGCCAGCCCCAGCATTTT	CASSQAQGQPQHF
few	TRBJ2-3	-	TRBV12-3/TRBV12-4	TGTGCCAGCAGACCTCCCGGGCCTCCTAGCACAGATACGCAGTATTTT	CASRPPGPPSTDTQYF
-	TRBJ2-1	TRBD2	TRBV10-3	TGTGCCATCAGGCCCCAGTTTGCGGGAGAGGGCGATGAGCAGTTCTTC	CAIRPQFAGEGDEQFF
-	TRBJ2-5	-	TRBV29-1	TGCAGCGTTGGGGGGTTCGGAGAGACCCAGTACTTC	CSVGGFGETQYF
many	TRBJ1-2	-	TRBV30	TGTGCCTGGAGTGTACTCAAGGGGTTTAGCGGCTACACCTTC	CAWSVLKGFSGYTF
few	TRBJ1-4	TRBD1	TRBV12-3/TRBV12-4	TGTGCCAGCAGTTTACGGCTCGGGGACAGTCTCCCGGAAAAACTGTTTTTT	CASSLRLGDSLPEKLFF
few	TRBJ2-7	TRBD2	TRBV5-6	TGTGCCAGCAGCTTGGCCCCGGCGGGGGTGCTCTCCTACGAGCAGTACTTC	CASSLAPAGVLSYEQYF
-	TRBJ1-2	TRBD1	TRBV28	TGTGCCAGCAGGATTCAGGGGGCGCATCATGGCTACACCTTC	CASRIQGAHHGYTF
few	TRBJ1-6	-	TRBV4-3	TGCGCCAGCAGCCAAGTCGTGGGGAATTCACCCCTCCACTTT	CASSQVVGNSPLHF
-	TRBJ2-7	TRBD2	TRBV3-1	TGTGCCAGCAGCCGTGGACTAGCGGGAGGGTACTACGAGCAGTACTTC	CASSRGLAGGYYEQYF
-	TRBJ2-5	-	TRBV7-9	TGTGCCAGCAGCCAGGAGAACGGGTTTGAGACCCAGTACTTC	CASSQENGFETQYF